The source of this T cell receptor (beta chain) is a study of metastatic and nonmetastatic thyroid tumors (dated by TCRdb to 2020 to 2022). For context, the study as a whole: Repertoires from peripheral blood and from tumor or nodule tissue samples of malignant and benign thyroid patients were compared. General findings and caveats noted by the study authors: In both blood and tumor samples, malignant tumors were reported to have significantly higher TCR beta diversity than benign nodules.

The count of this clone is one. What antigen it recognizes has not been identified. Base qualities are missing; no much larger clone stands one base away. A single read constitutes weak evidence. No patient had received any treatment before thyroid surgery. Using T-cell receptor beta sequencing, the study looked back at clinical samples from patients collected from the early 2010s to the late 2010s. Library preparation used PCR. Sequencing was performed on an Illumina HiSeq 4000. High-throughput sequencing was used to profile the CDR3 region of the TCR beta-chain in every patient. The original methods were these. The researchers built a classifier to tell apart papillary thyroid cancer patients with distant metastasis, based on CDR3 differences among clinicopathological groups. Repertoire diversity was assessed with the Shannon index, and tumor-blood repertoire similarity with the Morisita-Horn index. TCRdb's own reprocessing of the public reads used fastp at Q25 and MiXCR and kept productive beta chains. TCRdb's processing, not the authors', yielded these V and J calls. This sample comprises over 9,000 clones, about 38% of them detected only once. The top ten clonotypes cover 16% of the sample.

The sequence was collected from a female donor with papillary thyroid cancer or a benign thyroid nodule (not recorded which). Some clones in this sample may be carry-over from other donors' samples. Specimen: tumor tissue.

The CDR3 in this case is CSATTGVAQFF. The DNA is TGCAGTGCTACAACAGGGGTTGCGCAGTTCTTC. The rearranged segments are TRBV20-1 and TRBJ2-1; the central 7 bases match TRBD1. The CDR3 sequence holds 11 residues, the cysteine and phenylalanine included. Left in the record is the CDR3 DNA by itself, 33 bases read in frame from the first base. CDR1 and CDR2 are read off the germline V gene (reference sequence) as DFQATT and SNEGSKA. Trimming accounts for 4 bases at V and 12 bases at J, while the number of junction bases matched to no gene is 6.